The T cell receptor beta chain under discussion was sequenced for a study of identical twins. This clonotype was detected only a few times. Its antigen is undetermined. Each CDR3 protein is one row after TCRdb ran MiXCR on the 5' RACE reads. Seen here are about 890,000 distinct CDR3 sequences, over 9% observed once, and the top ten hold around 1.6%. Broader study findings: Within cord blood, abundant beta clonotypes carried fewer insertions, but memory repertoires showed no such trend.

The same data also went into a second study, on yellow fever vaccine responses in identical twins.

The receptor comes from a woman younger than 30 in good health. The source material was PBMCs.

The CDR3 here is CSASGQGGQPQHF. The CDR3 bases are TGCAGTGCCTCAGGACAGGGAGGTCAGCCCCAGCATTTT. The chain combines TRBV20-1 with TRBJ1-5; 8 bases align to TRBD1. The CDR3 has 13 residues. Germline V lookup: CDR1 DFQATT, CDR2 SNEGSKA (reference sequence). The V and J ends lost 6 bases and 6 bases, in that order; junction bases with no gene match: 7.